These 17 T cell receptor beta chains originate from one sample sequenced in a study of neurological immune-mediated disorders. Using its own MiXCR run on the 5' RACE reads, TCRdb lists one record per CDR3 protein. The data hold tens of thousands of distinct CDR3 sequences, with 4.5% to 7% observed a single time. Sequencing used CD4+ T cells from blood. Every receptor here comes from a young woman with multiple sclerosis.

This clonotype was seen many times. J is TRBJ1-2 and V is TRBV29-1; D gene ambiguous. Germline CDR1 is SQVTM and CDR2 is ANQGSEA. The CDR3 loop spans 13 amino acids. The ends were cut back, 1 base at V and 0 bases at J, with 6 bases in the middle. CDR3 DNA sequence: TGCAGCGTTGAAGCGATAGCTAACTATGGCTACACCTTC. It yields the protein CSVEAIANYGYTF.

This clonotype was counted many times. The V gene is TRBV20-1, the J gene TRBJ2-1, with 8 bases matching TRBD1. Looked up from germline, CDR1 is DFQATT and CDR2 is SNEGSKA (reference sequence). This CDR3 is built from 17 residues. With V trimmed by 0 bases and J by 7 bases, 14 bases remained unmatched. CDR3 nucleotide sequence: TGCAGTGCTAGAGACAGCCTCAGGCAGGGGGCTGAAAATGAGCAGTTCTTC. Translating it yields CSARDSLRQGAENEQFF.

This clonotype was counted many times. The CDR3 DNA reads as TGTGCCATACAAGAAGGGGGGAACTATGGCTACACCTTC. Its protein product is CAIQEGGNYGYTF. The rearrangement uses TRBV10-3 and TRBJ1-2; a weak D match, TRBD1 (6 bases). The germline CDR1 and CDR2 sequences are ENHRY and SYGVKD. The CDR3 consists of 13 residues. Trimming shortened V by 9 bases and J by 2 bases, and 13 bases separated the two germline ends.

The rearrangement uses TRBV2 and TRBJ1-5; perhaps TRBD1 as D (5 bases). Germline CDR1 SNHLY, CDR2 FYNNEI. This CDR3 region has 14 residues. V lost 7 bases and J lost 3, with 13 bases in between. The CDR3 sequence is CASMKGDHNQPQHF. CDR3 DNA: TGTGCCAGCATGAAAGGGGACCACAATCAGCCCCAGCATTTT.

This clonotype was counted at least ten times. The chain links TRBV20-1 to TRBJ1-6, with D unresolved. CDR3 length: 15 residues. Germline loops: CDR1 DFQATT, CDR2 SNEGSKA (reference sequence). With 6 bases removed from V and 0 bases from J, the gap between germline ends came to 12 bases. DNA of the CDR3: TGCAGTGCCCCGACGTTCGACTCCTATAATTCACCCCTCCACTTT. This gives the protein CSAPTFDSYNSPLHF.

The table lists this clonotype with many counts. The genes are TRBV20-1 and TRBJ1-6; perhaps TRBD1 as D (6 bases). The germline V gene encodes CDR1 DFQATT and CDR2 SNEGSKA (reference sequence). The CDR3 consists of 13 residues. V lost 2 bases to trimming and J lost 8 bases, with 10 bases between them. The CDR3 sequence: CSARWGLDSPLHF. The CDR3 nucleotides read TGCAGTGCTAGATGGGGGCTAGATTCACCCCTCCACTTT.

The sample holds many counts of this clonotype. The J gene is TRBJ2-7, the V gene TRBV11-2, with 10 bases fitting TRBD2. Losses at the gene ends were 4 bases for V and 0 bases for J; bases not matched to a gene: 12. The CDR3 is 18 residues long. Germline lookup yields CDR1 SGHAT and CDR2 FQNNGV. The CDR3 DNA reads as TGTGCCAGCAGCTCCAAACCCACTAGCGGGGCCCGCTCCTACGAGCAGTACTTC. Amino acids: CASSSKPTSGARSYEQYF.

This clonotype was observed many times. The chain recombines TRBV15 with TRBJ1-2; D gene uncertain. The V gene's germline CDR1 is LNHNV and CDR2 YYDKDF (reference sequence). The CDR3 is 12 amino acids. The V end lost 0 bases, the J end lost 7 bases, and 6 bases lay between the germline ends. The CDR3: CATSRDGPGYTF. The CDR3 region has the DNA TGTGCCACCAGCAGAGATGGGCCTGGCTACACCTTC.

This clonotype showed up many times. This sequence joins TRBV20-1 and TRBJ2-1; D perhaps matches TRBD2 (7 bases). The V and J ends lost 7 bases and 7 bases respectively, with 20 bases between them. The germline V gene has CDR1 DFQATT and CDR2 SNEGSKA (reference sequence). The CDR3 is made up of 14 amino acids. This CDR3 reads CSGGRGQGWNEQFF. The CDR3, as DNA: TGCAGTGGGGGGCGGGGGCAGGGATGGAATGAGCAGTTCTTC.

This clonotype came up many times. The CDR3 region is CASSPTTGRTEAFF. The CDR3, as DNA: TGTGCCAGCTCACCCACTACAGGGCGGACTGAAGCTTTCTTT. This rearrangement joins TRBV18 to TRBJ1-1; D might be TRBD1 (6 bases). There are 14 residues in the CDR3. V was cut by 3 bases and J by 5 bases, with 13 bases left in between. Germline CDR1 reads KGHSH; CDR2 reads LQKENI.

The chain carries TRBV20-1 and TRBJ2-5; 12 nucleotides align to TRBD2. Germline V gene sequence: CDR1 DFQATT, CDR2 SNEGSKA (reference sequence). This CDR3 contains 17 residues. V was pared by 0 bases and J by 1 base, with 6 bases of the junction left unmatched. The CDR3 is CSARDPRTSGAQETQYF. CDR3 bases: TGCAGTGCTAGAGATCCCCGGACTAGCGGGGCCCAAGAGACCCAGTACTTC.

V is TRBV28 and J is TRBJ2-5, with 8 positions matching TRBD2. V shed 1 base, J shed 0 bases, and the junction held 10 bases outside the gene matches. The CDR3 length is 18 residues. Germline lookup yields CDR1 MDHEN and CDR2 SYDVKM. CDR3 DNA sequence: TGTGCCAGCAGTTTATTCCGGCGGGAGGTGGCCTACCAAGAGACCCAGTACTTC. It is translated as CASSLFRREVAYQETQYF.

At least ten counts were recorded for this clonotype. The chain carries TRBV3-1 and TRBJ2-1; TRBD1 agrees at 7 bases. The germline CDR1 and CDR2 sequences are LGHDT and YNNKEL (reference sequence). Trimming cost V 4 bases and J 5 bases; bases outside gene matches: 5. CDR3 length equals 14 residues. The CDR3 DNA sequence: TGTGCCAGCAGCCTTAAAGGGACAGACAATGAGCAGTTCTTC. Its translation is CASSLKGTDNEQFF.

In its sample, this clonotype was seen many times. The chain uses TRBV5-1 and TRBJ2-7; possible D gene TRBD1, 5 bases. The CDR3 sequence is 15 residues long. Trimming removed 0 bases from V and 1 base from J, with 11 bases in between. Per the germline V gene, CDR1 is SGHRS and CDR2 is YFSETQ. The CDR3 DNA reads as TGCGCCAGCAGCTTGGAGACAGCTTTTTCCTACGAGCAGTACTTC. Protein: CASSLETAFSYEQYF. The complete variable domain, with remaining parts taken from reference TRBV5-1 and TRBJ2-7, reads KAGVTQTPRYLIKTRGQQVTLSCSPISGHRSVSWYQQTPGQGLQFLFEYFSETQRNKGNFPGRFSGRQFSNSRSEMNVSTLELGDSALYLCASSLETAFSYEQYFGPGTRLTVT.

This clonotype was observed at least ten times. The CDR3 bases are TGTGCCAGCAGCCCCTCATGGGGGCTGGATACGCAGTATTTT. Its translation: CASSPSWGLDTQYF. The V and J genes are TRBV7-2 and TRBJ2-3; weak D call: TRBD1 (6 bases). The V gene's germline CDR1 is SGHTA and CDR2 FQGNSA. This CDR3 spans 14 amino acids. V was cut by 5 bases and J by 6 bases, with 15 bases left in between.

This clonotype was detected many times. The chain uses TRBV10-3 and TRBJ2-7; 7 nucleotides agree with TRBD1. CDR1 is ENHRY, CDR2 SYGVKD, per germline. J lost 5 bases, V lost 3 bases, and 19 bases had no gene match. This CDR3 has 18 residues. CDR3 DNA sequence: TGTGCCATCAGTGATGAGGGACAGTGGGCCCCATACTCGGACGAGCAGTACTTC. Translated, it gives CAISDEGQWAPYSDEQYF.

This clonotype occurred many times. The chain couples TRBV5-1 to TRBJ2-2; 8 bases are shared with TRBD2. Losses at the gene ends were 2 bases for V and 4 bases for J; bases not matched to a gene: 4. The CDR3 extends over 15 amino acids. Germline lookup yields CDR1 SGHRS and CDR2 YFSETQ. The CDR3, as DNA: TGCGCCAGCAGCTTTTTGCGGGGGGCCACCGGGGAGCTGTTTTTT. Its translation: CASSFLRGATGELFF.